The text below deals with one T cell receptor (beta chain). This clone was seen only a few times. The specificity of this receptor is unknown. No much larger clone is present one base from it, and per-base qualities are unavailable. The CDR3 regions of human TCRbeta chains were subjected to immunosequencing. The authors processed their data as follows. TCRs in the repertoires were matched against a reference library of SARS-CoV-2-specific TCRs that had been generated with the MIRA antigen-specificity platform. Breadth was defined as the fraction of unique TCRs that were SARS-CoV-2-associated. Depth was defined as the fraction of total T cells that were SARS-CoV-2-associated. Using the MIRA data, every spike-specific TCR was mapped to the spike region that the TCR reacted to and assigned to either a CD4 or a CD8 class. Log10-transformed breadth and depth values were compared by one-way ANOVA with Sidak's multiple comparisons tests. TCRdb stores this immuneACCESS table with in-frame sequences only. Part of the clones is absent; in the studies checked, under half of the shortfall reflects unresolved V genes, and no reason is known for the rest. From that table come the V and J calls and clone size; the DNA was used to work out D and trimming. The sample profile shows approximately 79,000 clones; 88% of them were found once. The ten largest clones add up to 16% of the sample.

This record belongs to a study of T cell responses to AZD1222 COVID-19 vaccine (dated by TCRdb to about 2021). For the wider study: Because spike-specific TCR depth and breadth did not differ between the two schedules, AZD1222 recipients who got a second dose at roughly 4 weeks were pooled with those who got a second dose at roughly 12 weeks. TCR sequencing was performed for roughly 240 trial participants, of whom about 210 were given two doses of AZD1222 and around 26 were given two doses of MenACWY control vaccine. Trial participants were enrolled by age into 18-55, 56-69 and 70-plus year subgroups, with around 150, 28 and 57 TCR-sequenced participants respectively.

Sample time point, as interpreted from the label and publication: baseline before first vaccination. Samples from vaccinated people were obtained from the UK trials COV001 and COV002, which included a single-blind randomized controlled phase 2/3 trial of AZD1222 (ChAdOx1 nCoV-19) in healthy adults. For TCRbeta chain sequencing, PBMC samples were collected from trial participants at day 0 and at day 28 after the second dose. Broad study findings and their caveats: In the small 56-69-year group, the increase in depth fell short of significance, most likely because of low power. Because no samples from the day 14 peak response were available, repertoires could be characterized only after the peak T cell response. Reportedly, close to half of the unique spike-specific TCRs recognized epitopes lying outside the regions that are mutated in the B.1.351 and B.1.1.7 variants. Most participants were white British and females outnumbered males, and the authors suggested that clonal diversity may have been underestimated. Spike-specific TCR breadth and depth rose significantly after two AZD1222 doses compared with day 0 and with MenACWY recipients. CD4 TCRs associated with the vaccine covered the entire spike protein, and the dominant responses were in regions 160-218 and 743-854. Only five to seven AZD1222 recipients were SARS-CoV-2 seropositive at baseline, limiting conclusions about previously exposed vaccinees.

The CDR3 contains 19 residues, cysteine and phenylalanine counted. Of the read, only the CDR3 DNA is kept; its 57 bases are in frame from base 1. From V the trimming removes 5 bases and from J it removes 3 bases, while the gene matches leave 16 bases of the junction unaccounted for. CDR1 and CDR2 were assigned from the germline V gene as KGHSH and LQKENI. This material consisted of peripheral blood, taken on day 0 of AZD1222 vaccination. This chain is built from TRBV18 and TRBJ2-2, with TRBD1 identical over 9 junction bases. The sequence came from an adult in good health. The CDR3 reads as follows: CASSTRRTGERGDTGELFF. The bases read TGTGCCAGCTCAACCCGCAGGACAGGGGAGCGAGGCGACACCGGGGAGCTGTTTTTT.